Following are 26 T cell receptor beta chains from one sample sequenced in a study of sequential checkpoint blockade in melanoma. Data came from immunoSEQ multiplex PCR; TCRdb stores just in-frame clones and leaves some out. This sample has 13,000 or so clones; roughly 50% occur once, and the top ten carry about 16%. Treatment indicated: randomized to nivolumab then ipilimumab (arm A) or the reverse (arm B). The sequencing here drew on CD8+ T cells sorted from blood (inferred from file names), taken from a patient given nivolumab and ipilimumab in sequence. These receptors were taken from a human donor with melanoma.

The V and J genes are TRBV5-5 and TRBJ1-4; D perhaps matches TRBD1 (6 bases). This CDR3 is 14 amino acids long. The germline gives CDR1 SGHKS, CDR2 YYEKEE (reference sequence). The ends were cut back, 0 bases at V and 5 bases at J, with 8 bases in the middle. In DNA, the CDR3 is TGTGCCAGCAGCTTGGCACAGGGAAATGAAAAACTGTTTTTT. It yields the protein CASSLAQGNEKLFF.

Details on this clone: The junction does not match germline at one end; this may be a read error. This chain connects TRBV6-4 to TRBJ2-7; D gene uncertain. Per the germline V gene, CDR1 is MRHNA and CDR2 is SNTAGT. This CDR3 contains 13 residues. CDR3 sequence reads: CASSYSARNEQYF. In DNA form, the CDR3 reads TGTGCCAGCAGTTACTCCGCGAGGAACGAGCAGTACTTC.

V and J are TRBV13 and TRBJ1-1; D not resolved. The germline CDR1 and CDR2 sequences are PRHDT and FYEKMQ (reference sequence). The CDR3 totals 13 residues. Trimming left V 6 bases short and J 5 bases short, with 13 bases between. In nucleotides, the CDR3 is TGTGCCAGCAGTCCCCCAGGTTGGACTGAAGCTTTCTTT. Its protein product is CASSPPGWTEAFF.

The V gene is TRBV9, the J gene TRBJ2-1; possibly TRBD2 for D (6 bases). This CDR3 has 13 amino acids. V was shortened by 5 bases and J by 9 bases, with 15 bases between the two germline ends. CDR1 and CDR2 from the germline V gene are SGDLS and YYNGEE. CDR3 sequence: CASREVGGIEQFF. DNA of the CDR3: TGTGCCAGCAGGGAGGTTGGCGGGATTGAGCAGTTCTTC.

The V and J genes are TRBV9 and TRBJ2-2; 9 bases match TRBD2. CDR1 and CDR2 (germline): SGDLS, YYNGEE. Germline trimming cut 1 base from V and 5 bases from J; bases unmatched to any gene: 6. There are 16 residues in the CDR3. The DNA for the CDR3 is TGTGCCAGCAGCGTATACGGTAGCGGGGGTACCGGGGAGCTGTTTTTT. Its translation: CASSVYGSGGTGELFF.

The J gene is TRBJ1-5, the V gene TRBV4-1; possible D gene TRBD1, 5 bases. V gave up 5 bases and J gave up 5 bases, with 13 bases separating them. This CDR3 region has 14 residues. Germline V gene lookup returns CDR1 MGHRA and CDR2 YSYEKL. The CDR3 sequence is CASSSRTFDQPQHF. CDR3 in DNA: TGCGCCAGCAGCTCCCGGACATTTGATCAGCCCCAGCATTTT.

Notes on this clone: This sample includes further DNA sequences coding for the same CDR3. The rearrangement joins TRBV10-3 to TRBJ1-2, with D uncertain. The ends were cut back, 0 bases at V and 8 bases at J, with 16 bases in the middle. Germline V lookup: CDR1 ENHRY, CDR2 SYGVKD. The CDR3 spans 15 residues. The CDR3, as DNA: TGTGCCATCAGTGAGTCGATTACGGGAGGGCAAGGCTACACCTTC. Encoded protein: CAISESITGGQGYTF.

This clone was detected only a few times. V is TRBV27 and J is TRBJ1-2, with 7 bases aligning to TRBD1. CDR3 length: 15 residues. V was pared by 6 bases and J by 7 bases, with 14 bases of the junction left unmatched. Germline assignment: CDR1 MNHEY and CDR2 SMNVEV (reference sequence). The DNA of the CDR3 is TGTGCCAGCAGCGTTATTGGGACGGACAGGCTTGGCTACACCTTC. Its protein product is CASSVIGTDRLGYTF.

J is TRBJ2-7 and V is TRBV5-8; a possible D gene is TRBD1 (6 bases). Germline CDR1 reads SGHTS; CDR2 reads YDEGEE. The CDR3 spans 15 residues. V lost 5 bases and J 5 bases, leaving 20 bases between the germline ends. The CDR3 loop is CASRGEQGTWNEQYF. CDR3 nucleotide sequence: TGTGCCAGCAGGGGGGAACAGGGTACCTGGAACGAGCAGTACTTC.

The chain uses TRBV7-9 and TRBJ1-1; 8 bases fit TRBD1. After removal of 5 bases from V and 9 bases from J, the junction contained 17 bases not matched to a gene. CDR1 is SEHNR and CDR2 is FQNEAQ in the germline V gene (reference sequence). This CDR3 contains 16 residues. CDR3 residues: CASSPSETGDGRKAFF. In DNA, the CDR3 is TGTGCCAGCAGCCCGTCAGAGACAGGGGACGGGCGAAAAGCTTTCTTT.

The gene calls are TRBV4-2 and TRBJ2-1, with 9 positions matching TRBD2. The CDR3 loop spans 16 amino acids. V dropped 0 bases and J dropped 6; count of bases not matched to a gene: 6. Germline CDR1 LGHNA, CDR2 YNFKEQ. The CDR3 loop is CASSQDAGGPSNEQFF. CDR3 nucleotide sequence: TGTGCCAGCAGCCAAGATGCGGGGGGGCCGAGCAATGAGCAGTTCTTC.

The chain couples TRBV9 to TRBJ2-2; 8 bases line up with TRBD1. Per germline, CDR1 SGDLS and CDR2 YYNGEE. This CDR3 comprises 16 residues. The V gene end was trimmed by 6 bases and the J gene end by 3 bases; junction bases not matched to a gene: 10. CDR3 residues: CASNTGGRRDTGELFF. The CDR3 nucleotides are TGTGCCAGCAACACAGGGGGTAGGCGGGACACCGGGGAGCTGTTTTTT.

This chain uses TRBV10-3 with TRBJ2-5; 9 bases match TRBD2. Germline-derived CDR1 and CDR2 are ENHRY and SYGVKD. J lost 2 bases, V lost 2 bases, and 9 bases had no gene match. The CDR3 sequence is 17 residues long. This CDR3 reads CAISEPTTSGGQETQYF. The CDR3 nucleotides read TGTGCCATCAGTGAGCCCACGACTAGCGGAGGACAAGAGACCCAGTACTTC.

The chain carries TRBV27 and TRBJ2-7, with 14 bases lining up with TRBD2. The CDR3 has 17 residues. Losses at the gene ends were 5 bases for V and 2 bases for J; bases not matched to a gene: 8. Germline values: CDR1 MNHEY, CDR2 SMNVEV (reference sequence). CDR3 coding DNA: TGTGCCAGCAGTATGCGGACTAGCGGGAGGTTGACCTACGAGCAGTACTTC. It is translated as CASSMRTSGRLTYEQYF.

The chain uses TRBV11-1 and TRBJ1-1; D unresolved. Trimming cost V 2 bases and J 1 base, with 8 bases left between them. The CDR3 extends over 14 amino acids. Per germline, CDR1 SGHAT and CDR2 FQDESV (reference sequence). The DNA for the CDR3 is TGTGCCAGCAGCTTATGGGCCTCGAACACTGAAGCTTTCTTT. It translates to CASSLWASNTEAFF.

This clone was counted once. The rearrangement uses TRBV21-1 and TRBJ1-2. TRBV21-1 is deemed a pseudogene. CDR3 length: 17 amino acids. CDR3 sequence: CASSKVGRPETNYGYTF. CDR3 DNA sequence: TGTGCCAGCAGCAAAGTTGGCCGGCCGGAGACTAACTATGGCTACACCTTC.

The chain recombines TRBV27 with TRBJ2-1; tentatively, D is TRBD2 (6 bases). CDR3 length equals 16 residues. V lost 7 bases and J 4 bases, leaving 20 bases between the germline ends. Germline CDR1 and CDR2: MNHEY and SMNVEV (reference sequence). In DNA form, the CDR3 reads TGTGCCAGCATGGTGGAGGGCCGGGGCCCTTACAATGAGCAGTTCTTC. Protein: CASMVEGRGPYNEQFF.

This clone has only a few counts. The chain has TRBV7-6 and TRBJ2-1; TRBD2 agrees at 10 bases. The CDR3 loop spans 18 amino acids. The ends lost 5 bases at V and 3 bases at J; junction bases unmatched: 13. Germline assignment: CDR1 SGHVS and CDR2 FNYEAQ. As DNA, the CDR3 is TGTGCCAGCAGCCTACAACCTAGCGGGAGAGATAGCTACAATGAGCAGTTCTTC. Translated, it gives CASSLQPSGRDSYNEQFF.

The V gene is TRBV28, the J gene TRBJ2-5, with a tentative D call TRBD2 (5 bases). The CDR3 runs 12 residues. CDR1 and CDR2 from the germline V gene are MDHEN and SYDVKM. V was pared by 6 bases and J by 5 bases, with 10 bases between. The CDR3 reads CASSLAWETQYF. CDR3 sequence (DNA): TGTGCCAGCAGCTTAGCGTGGGAGACCCAGTACTTC. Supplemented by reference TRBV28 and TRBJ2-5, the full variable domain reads DVKVTQSSRYLVKRTGEKVFLECVQDMDHENMFWYRQDPGLGLRLIYFSYDVKMKEKGDIPEGYSVSREKKERFSLILESASTNQTSMYLCASSLAWETQYFGPGTRLLVL.

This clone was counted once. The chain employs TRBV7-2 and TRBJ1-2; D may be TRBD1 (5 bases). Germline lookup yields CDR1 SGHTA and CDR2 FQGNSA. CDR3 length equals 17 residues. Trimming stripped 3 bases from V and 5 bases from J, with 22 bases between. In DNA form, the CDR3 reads TGTGCCAGCAGCTTCGGACACATTGCAGGTTTTCGGTATGGCTACACCTTC. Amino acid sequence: CASSFGHIAGFRYGYTF.

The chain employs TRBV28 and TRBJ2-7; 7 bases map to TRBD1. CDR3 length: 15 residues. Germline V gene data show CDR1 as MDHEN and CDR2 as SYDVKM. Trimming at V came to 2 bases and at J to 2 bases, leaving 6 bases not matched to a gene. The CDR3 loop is CASSLKDRAPYEQYF. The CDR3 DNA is TGTGCCAGCAGTTTAAAAGACAGGGCGCCCTACGAGCAGTACTTC. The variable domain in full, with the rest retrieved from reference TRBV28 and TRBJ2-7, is DVKVTQSSRYLVKRTGEKVFLECVQDMDHENMFWYRQDPGLGLRLIYFSYDVKMKEKGDIPEGYSVSREKKERFSLILESASTNQTSMYLCASSLKDRAPYEQYFGPGTRLTVT.

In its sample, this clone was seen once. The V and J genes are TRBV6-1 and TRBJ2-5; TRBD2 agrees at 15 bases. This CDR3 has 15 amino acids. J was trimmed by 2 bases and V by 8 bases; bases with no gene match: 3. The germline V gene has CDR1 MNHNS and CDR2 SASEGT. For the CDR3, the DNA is TGTGCCAGCGGACTAGCGGGGGGGTCTCAAGAGACCCAGTACTTC. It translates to CASGLAGGSQETQYF.

CDR3 region: CASSQGDYGYTF. Here the CDR3 DNA reads TGTGCCAGCAGCCAGGGTGACTATGGCTACACCTTC. The rearrangement uses TRBV6-1 and TRBJ1-2, with a tentative D call TRBD1 (5 bases). Germline assignment: CDR1 MNHNS and CDR2 SASEGT. V was clipped by 6 bases and J by 3 bases, with 8 bases between them. The CDR3 has 12 amino acids.

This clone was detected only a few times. The CDR3, as DNA: TGCGCCAGCAGCCAAGGACAGTTGAACACTGAAGCTTTCTTT. It codes for CASSQGQLNTEAFF. The chain carries TRBV4-1 and TRBJ1-1, with D possibly TRBD1 on 5 matching bases. The CDR3 sequence is 14 residues long. Germline CDR1 is MGHRA and CDR2 is YSYEKL. The V end was cut by 1 base, the J end by 0 bases, with 6 bases between.

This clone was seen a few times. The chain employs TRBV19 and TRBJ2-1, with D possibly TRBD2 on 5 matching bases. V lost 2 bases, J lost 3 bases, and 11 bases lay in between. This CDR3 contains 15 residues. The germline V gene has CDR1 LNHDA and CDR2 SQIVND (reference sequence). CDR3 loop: CASSILGSDYNEQFF. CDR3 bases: TGTGCCAGTAGTATACTGGGTAGCGACTACAATGAGCAGTTCTTC. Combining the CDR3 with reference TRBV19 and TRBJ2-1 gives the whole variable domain DGGITQSPKYLFRKEGQNVTLSCEQNLNHDAMYWYRQDPGQGLRLIYYSQIVNDFQKGDIAEGYSVSREKKESFPLTVTSAQKNPTAFYLCASSILGSDYNEQFFGPGTRLTVL.

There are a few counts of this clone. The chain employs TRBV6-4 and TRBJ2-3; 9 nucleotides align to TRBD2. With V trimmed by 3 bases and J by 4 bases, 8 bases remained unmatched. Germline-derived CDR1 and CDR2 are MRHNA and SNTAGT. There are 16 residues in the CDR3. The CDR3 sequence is CASSESAGGGADTQYF. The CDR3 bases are TGTGCCAGCAGTGAATCAGCGGGGGGTGGAGCAGATACGCAGTATTTT.